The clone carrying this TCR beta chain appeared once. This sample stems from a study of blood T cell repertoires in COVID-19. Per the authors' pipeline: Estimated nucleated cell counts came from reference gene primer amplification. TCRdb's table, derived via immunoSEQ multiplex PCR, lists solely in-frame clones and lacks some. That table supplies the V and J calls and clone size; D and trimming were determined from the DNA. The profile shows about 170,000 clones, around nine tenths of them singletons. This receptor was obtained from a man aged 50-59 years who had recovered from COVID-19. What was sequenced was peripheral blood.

CDR3 sequence reads: CASSLDVARGRSYEQYF. CDR3 bases: TGTGCCAGCAGCTTAGACGTTGCGCGGGGCCGCTCCTACGAGCAGTACTTC. V gene TRBV7-2 combines with J gene TRBJ2-7; a possible D gene is TRBD2 (6 bases). With 1 base removed from V and 0 bases from J, the gap between germline ends came to 16 bases. This CDR3 contains 17 residues. Germline V CDR1 and CDR2: SGHTA, FQGNSA.